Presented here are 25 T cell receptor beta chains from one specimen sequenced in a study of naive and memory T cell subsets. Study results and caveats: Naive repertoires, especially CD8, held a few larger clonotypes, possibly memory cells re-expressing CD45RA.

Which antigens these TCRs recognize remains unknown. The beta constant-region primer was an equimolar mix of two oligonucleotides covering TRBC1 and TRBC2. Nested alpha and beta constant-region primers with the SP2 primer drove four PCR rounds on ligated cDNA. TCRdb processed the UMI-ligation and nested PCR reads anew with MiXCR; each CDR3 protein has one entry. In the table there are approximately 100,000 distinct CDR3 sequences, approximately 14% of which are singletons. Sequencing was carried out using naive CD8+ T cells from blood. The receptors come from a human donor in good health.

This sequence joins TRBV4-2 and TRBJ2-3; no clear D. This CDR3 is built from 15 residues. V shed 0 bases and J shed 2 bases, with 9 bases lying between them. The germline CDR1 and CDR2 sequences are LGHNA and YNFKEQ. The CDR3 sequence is CASSQDGQITDTQYF. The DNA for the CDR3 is TGTGCCAGCAGCCAAGACGGTCAAATCACAGATACGCAGTATTTT.

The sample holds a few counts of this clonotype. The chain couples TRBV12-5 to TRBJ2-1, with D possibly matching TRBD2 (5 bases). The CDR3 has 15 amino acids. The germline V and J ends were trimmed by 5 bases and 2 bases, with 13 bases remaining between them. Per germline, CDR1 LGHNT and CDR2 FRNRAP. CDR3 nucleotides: TGTGCTAGTGGTCTGACCGGGAATGCCTACAATGAGCAGTTCTTC. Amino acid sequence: CASGLTGNAYNEQFF. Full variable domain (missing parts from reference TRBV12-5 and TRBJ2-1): DARVTQTPRHKVTEMGQEVTMRCQPILGHNTVFWYRQTMMQGLELLAYFRNRAPLDDSGMPKDRFSAEMPDATLATLKIQPSEPRDSAVYFCASGLTGNAYNEQFFGPGTRLTVL.

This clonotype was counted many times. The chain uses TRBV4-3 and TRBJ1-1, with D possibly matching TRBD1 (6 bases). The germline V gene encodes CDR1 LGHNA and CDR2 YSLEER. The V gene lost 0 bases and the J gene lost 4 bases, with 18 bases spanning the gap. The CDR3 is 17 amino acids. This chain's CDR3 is CASSQDRLLGQSTEAFF. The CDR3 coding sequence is TGCGCCAGCAGCCAAGATCGTTTGCTAGGACAGAGCACTGAAGCTTTCTTT.

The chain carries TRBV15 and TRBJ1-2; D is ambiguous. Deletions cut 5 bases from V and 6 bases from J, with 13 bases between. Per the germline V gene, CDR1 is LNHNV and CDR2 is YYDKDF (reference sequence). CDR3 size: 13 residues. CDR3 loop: CATSAPGGNGYTF. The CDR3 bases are TGTGCCACCAGCGCCCCGGGAGGTAATGGCTACACCTTC.

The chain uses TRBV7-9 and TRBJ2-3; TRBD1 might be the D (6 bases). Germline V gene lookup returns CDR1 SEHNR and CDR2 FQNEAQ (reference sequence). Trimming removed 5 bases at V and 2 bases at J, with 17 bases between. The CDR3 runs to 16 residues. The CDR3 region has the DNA TGTGCCAGCAGCACTACAGGGAATATCCACACAGATACGCAGTATTTT. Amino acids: CASSTTGNIHTDTQYF. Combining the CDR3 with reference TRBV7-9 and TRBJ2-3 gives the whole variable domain DTGVSQNPRHKITKRGQNVTFRCDPISEHNRLYWYRQTLGQGPEFLTYFQNEAQLEKSRLLSDRFSAERPKGSFSTLEIQRTEQGDSAMYLCASSTTGNIHTDTQYFGPGTRLTVL.

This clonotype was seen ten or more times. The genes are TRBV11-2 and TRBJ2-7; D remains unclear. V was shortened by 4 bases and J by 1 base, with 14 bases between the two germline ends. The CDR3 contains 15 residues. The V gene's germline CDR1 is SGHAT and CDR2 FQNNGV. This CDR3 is CASSSEARASYEQYF. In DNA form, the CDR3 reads TGTGCCAGCAGCTCTGAGGCCAGAGCTTCCTACGAGCAGTACTTC. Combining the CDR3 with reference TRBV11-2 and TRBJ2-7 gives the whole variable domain EAGVAQSPRYKIIEKRQSVAFWCNPISGHATLYWYQQILGQGPKLLIQFQNNGVVDDSQLPKDRFSAERLKGVDSTLKIQPAKLEDSAVYLCASSSEARASYEQYFGPGTRLTVT.

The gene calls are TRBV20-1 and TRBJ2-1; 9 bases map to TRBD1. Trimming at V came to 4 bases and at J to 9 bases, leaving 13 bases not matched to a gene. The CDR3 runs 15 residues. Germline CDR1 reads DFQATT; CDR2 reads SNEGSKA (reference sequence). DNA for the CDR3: TGCAGTGCTACAGGCCGGGACAGGGATCGGGTTGAGCAGTTCTTC. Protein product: CSATGRDRDRVEQFF.

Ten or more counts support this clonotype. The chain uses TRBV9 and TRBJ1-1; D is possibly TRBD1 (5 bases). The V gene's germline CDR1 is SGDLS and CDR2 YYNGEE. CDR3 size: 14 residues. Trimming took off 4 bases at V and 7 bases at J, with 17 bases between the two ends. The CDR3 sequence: CASSPGTASVEAFF. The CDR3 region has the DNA TGTGCCAGCAGCCCCGGGACGGCGAGCGTTGAAGCTTTCTTT.

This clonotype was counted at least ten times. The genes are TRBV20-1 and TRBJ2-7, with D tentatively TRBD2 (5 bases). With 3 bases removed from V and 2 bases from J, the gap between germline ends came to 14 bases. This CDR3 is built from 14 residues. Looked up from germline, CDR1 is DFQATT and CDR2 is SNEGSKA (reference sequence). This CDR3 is CSARPLASTYEQYF. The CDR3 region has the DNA TGCAGTGCTAGGCCTCTAGCCTCAACCTACGAGCAGTACTTC.

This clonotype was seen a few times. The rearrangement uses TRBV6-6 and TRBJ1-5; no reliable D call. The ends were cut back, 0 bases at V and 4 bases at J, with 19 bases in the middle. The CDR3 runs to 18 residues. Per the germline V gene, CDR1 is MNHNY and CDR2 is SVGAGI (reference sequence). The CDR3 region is CASSYSSYLDEENQPQHF. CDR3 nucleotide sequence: TGTGCCAGCAGTTACTCCAGCTACCTCGACGAGGAGAATCAGCCCCAGCATTTT.

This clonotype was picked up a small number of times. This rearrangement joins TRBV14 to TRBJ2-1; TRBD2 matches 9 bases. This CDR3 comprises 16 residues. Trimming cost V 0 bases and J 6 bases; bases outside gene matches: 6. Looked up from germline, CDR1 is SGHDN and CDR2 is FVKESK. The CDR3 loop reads CASSQDHLAGRNEQFF. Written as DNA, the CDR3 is TGTGCCAGCAGCCAAGACCACCTAGCGGGACGCAATGAGCAGTTCTTC.

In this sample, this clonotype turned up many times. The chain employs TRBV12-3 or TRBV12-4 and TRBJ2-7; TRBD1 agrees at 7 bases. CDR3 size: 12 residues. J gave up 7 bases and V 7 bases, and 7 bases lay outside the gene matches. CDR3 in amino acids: CASTTTGSEQYF. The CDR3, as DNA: TGTGCCAGCACCACGACAGGGTCTGAGCAGTACTTC.

CDR3 sequence (DNA): TGTGCCAGCAGTTACTCGGATAAACCACAGGGGGCGAAGACCCAGTACTTC. Its translation is CASSYSDKPQGAKTQYF. The rearrangement links TRBV6-6 to TRBJ2-5, with TRBD1 matching over 9 bases. V was pared by 0 bases and J by 6 bases, with 11 bases of the junction left unmatched. The CDR3 spans 17 residues. CDR1 and CDR2 (germline): MNHNY, SVGAGI (reference sequence).

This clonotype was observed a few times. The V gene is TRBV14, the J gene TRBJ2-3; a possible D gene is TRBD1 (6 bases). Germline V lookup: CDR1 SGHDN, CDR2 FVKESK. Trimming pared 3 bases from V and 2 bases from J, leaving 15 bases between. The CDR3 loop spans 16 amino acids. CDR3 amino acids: CASSQADSFYTDTQYF. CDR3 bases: TGTGCCAGCAGCCAGGCGGACAGCTTCTACACAGATACGCAGTATTTT.

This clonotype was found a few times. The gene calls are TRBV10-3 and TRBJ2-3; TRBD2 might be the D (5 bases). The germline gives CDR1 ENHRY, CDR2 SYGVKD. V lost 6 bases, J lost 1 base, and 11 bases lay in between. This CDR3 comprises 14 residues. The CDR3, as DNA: TGTGCCATCAGGCGAGAGGGCGGCACAGATACGCAGTATTTT. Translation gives CAIRREGGTDTQYF.

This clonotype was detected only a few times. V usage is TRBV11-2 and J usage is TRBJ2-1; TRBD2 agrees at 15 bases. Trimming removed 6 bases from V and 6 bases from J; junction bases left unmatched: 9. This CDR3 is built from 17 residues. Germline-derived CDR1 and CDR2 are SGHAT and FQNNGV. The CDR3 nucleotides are TGTGCCAGCAGAGGACTAGCGGGGGGGCTAACCTCCAATGAGCAGTTCTTC. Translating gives CASRGLAGGLTSNEQFF.

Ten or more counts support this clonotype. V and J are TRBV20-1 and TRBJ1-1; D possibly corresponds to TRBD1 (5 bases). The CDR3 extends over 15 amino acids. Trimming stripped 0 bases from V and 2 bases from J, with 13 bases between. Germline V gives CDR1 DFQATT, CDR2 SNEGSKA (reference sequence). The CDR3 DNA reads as TGCAGTGCTAGAGATAGGGAGGGGATTAACACTGAAGCTTTCTTT. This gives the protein CSARDREGINTEAFF.

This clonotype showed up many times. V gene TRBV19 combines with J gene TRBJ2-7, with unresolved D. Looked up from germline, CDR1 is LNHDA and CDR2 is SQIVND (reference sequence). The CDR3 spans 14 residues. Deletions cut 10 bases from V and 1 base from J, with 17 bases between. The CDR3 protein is CATTPGPRSYEQYF. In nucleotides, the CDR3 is TGTGCCACAACCCCGGGTCCTAGATCCTACGAGCAGTACTTC.

CDR3 coding DNA: TGTGCCAGCAGCTTAAGTGATAGTCCCTACAATGAGCAGTTCTTC. It yields the protein CASSLSDSPYNEQFF. This rearrangement joins TRBV7-3 to TRBJ2-1; D gene unclear. Germline V CDR1 and CDR2: SGHTA, FQGTGA. With 1 base removed from V and 2 bases from J, the gap between germline ends came to 9 bases. The CDR3 spans 15 residues.

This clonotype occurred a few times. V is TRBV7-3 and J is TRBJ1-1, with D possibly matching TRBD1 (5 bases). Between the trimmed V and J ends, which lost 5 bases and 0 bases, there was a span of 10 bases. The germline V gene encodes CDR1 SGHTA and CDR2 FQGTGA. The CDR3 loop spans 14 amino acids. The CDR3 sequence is CASSAGGLNTEAFF. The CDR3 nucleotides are TGTGCCAGCAGCGCGGGGGGTTTGAACACTGAAGCTTTCTTT.

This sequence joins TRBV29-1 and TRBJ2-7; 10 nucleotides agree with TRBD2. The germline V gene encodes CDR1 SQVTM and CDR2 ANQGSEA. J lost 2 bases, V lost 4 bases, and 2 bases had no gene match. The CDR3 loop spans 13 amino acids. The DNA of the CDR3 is TGCAGCGTTGGAAGCGGGGGGGCCTACGAGCAGTACTTC. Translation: CSVGSGGAYEQYF.

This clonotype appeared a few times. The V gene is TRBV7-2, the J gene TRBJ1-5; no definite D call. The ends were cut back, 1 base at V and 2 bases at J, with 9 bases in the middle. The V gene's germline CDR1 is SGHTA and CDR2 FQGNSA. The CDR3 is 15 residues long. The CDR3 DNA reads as TGTGCCAGCAGCTTAGTTGGCGGGGGCAATCAGCCCCAGCATTTT. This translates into CASSLVGGGNQPQHF. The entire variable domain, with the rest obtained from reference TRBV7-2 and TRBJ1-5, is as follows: GAGVSQSPSNKVTEKGKDVELRCDPISGHTALYWYRQSLGQGLEFLIYFQGNSAPDKSGLPSDRFSAERTGGSVSTLTIQRTQQEDSAVYLCASSLVGGGNQPQHFGDGTRLSIL.

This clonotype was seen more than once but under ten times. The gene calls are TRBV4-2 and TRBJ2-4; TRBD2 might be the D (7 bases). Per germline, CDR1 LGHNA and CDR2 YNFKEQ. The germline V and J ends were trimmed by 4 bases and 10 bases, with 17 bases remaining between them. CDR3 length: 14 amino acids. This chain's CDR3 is CASSPLIGGGIQYF. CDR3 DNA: TGTGCCAGCAGCCCTCTCATAGGGGGAGGGATTCAGTACTTC.

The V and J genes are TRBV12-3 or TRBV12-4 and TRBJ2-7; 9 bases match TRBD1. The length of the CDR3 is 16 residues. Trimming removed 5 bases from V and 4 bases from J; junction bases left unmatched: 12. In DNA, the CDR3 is TGTGCCAGCAGTCCGTCCCGGGACAGGGTTTCGTACGAGCAGTACTTC. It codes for CASSPSRDRVSYEQYF.

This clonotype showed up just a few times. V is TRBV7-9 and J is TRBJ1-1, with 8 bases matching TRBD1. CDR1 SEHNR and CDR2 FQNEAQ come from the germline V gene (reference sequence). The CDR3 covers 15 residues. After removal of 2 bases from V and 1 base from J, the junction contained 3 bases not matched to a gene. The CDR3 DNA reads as TGTGCCAGCAGCTTATTTGGACAGGGGAACACTGAAGCTTTCTTT. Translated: CASSLFGQGNTEAFF.